This T cell receptor beta chain was found in a study of T-cell memory formation after mild COVID-19 (dated by TCRdb to the early 2020s). Concerning the study at large: TCR sequence clusters from the two donors were found to be largely donor specific. Longitudinal TCRalpha and TCRbeta repertoire sequencing tracked T-cell clones expanding and contracting after mild COVID-19 in a couple of donors. Two young, previously healthy adult volunteers made up the cohort, one male and one female. Results the study describes overall, beyond this receptor: The study covered only a couple of mild cases, and larger cohorts including severe cases with pre-infection samples were considered necessary. Contracting CD4+ clones turned up mainly in the CM and EM memory subsets, whereas EMRA was where CD8+ clones were enriched. Some responding clones were detected in pre-infection memory, which suggested that pre-existing cross-reactive memory T cells had joined the SARS-CoV-2 response. The second-wave clones that peaked on day 37 were not confirmed to be SARS-CoV-2 specific. Clones contracting from day 15 to 85 had balanced CD4/CD8 phenotypes, while a second wave expanding from day 15 to 37 was biased towards CD4+.

The sample was run on an Illumina NovaSeq 6000. TCRalpha and TCRbeta cDNA libraries were constructed by 5'RACE with constant-segment primers, with sample barcodes and unique molecular identifiers being introduced. RNA was extracted from every sample with Trizol reagent. Libraries were amplified in two PCR steps, with a second sample barcode and Illumina TruSeq adapters added in the second step. The libraries were sequenced on an Illumina NovaSeq using 2 x 150 bp paired-end reads. The published analysis was carried out like this. The reads were demultiplexed and collapsed into UMI-guided consensus sequences using migec v1.2.7. Using mixcr v2.1.11, UMI consensuses were aligned to TRA and TRB V and J templates and then assembled into clonotypes. Clonotypes were classified as expanded or contracted when called significant by both edgeR and NoisET, with noise models trained on biological replicates. For edgeR calls, the cutoffs were a false discovery rate-adjusted p below 0.01 and a log2 fold-change threshold of 1. As an exploratory analysis of dynamics, PCA with hierarchical clustering was applied to max-normalized trajectories of the 1000 most abundant clonotypes. Separately sequenced CD4+ and CD8+ repertoires were used to assign the CD4 or CD8 phenotype of responding clones. In-frame beta chains were kept once TCRdb had trimmed the public reads at Q25 with fastp and called clones with MiXCR. Rows are unified per CDR3 protein, each entry keeping the most common DNA and genes. TCRdb assigned the V and J calls; the authors' analysis was not used. The sample contains fewer than 300,000 distinct CDR3 sequences, more than 15% of them found a single time. The top ten constitute about 21% of the sample.

Concerning this clonotype: Its antigen has not been determined. Base quality data are lacking; no much larger clone is found one base away.

Germline trimming amounts to 6 bases on V and 0 bases on J, with 10 as the count of junction bases outside the gene matches. CDR1 DFQATT and CDR2 SNEGSKA are derived from the germline V gene (reference sequence). Reading from cysteine to phenylalanine, the CDR3 counts 16 amino acids. The DNA shown is the 48-base CDR3, in frame from base 1. PBMCs were isolated by Ficoll-Paque density gradient centrifugation. This clonotype originated in a man aged 18 to 30 who had mild COVID-19 (a few samples of this study predate the infection). The sample titles of this study are shuffled in the database, so cell type and time point are left out; the donor was told from shared clones. Sequencing was performed on PBMCs or a T cell subset sorted from them (not recorded which). The chain uses TRBV20-1 and TRBJ2-1, with 8 middle bases fitting TRBD2. The nucleotide sequence reads as follows: TGCAGTGCCCCCGGACTAGCAAGTGGCTCCTACAATGAGCAGTTCTTC. Translation gives CSAPGLASGSYNEQFF.